This entry lists 16 T cell receptor beta chains sequenced from one sample in a study of T cells expressing NK-cell markers. TCRdb re-called the 5' RACE reads; every CDR3 protein appears as one record, without DNA. This repertoire comprises about 390,000 distinct CDR3 sequences; its ten largest clones make up about 11%. The sample consisted of blood T cells: a sorted CD56 or NKG2C T cell subset, CD4+ or CD8+ T cells, or bulk PBMC T cells (not recorded which). Receptor source: a woman aged 50 to 60 in good health.

The rearrangement links TRBV5-1 to TRBJ2-5; TCRdb designates TRBD1, a call that cannot be tested without DNA. The CDR3 covers 15 residues. Germline CDR1 reads SGHRS; CDR2 reads YFSETQ. CDR3 residues: CASLRGSGGRETQYF.

The chain employs TRBV5-1 and TRBJ2-2; as DNA is missing, the TRBD1 call by TCRdb cannot be tested. The CDR3 has 15 amino acids. Per germline, CDR1 SGHRS and CDR2 YFSETQ. The CDR3 loop reads CASSEIPAGTGELFF.

CDR3 in amino acids: CSAPLQGAAYTF. This chain links TRBV29-1 with TRBJ1-2; checking the TCRdb D call of TRBD1 is not possible without DNA. The germline CDR1 and CDR2 sequences are SQVTM and ANQGSEA. The CDR3 contains 12 residues.

The chain employs TRBV19 and TRBJ1-1. The germline CDR1 and CDR2 sequences are LNHDA and SQIVND (reference sequence). The CDR3 contains 14 residues. CDR3 sequence reads: CASSIATVYTEAFF.

V usage is TRBV20-1 and J usage is TRBJ2-1; TCRdb's D call, TRBD2, is unchecked because there is no DNA. Germline V gene sequence: CDR1 DFQATT, CDR2 SNEGSKA (reference sequence). The CDR3 totals 16 residues. CDR3 in amino acids: CSARGGRHNADSEQFF.

CDR3 sequence: CASSLALGSNQPQHF. The V call is TRBV12-3 or TRBV12-4, the J call TRBJ1-5. The CDR3 sequence is 15 residues long.

V usage is TRBV7-9 and J usage is TRBJ2-1; TCRdb outputs TRBD2, but without DNA this stays unchecked. Germline V gene sequence: CDR1 SEHNR, CDR2 FQNEAQ (reference sequence). This CDR3 is 15 amino acids long. Here the CDR3 reads CASSFEGASGDEQFF. Based on the CDR3 plus reference TRBV7-9 and TRBJ2-1, the full variable domain is DTGVSQNPRHKITKRGQNVTFRCDPISEHNRLYWYRQTLGQGPEFLTYFQNEAQLEKSRLLSDRFSAERPKGSFSTLEIQRTEQGDSAMYLCASSFEGASGDEQFFGPGTRLTVL.

The chain combines TRBV9 with TRBJ2-1; with no DNA, the TCRdb D assignment of TRBD2 cannot be verified. The CDR3 has 14 amino acids. The germline CDR1 and CDR2 sequences are SGDLS and YYNGEE. The chain's CDR3 is CASNTGQVNDEQFF.

The V and J genes are TRBV7-2 and TRBJ2-2; TCRdb calls TRBD1, which cannot be checked without DNA. Germline V gives CDR1 SGHTA, CDR2 FQGNSA. CDR3 length equals 20 residues. The CDR3 protein is CASSSKGGLRRTPNTGELFF.

This chain joins TRBV5-1 and TRBJ1-5. The CDR3 length is 16 residues. Per the germline V gene, CDR1 is SGHRS and CDR2 is YFSETQ. The CDR3: CASSRQRTYSNQPQHF.

The chain combines TRBV7-8 with TRBJ2-2. Germline values: CDR1 SGHVS, CDR2 FQNEAQ. The CDR3 covers 14 residues. This CDR3 reads CASSLVSIPGELFF. Drawing the rest from reference TRBV7-8 and TRBJ2-2, the complete variable domain is GAGVSQSPRYKVAKRGQDVALRCDPISGHVSLFWYQQALGQGPEFLTYFQNEAQLDKSGLPSDRFFAERPEGSVSTLKIQRTQQEDSAVYLCASSLVSIPGELFFGEGSRLTVL.

The rearrangement uses TRBV10-3 and TRBJ1-1; with no DNA, the TCRdb D assignment of TRBD1 cannot be verified. This CDR3 spans 14 amino acids. CDR1 is ENHRY and CDR2 is SYGVKD in the germline V gene. This CDR3 reads CAISDPGGGGEAFF.

The chain carries TRBV9 and TRBJ2-1; with no DNA, the TCRdb D assignment of TRBD2 cannot be verified. Germline CDR1 and CDR2: SGDLS and YYNGEE. This CDR3 contains 14 residues. CDR3 residues: CASKFGLEYNEQFF.

V usage is TRBV7-6 and J usage is TRBJ2-3; checking the TCRdb D call of TRBD2 is not possible without DNA. The CDR3 loop spans 16 amino acids. CDR1 is SGHVS, CDR2 FNYEAQ, per germline. The chain's CDR3 is CASSFLAGENTDTQYF.

The chain has TRBV27 and TRBJ2-6. The CDR3 has 16 amino acids. Per germline, CDR1 MNHEY and CDR2 SMNVEV (reference sequence). The CDR3 loop is CASSYRRFSGANVLTF.

J is TRBJ1-1 and V is TRBV5-8; TCRdb selects TRBD1, and the lack of DNA leaves this call unchecked. Germline V gives CDR1 SGHTS, CDR2 YDEGEE. The CDR3 spans 15 residues. The chain's CDR3 is CASSQRGEENTEAFF.